What follows are 26 T cell receptor beta chains derived from one specimen sequenced in a study of beta chain features in type 1 diabetes. Of the isolated RNA, all was reverse transcribed, and so the sequenced material was expressed TCRB transcripts. TCRdb's table, derived via immunoSEQ multiplex PCR, lists solely in-frame clones and lacks some. The data show about 350,000 clones, around a fifth seen once. Sequenced material: naive CD4+ T cells from blood. All receptors derive from a woman aged 18-35 years in good health.

In its sample, this clone was seen a few times. CDR3 amino acids: CAWSVRAGNQPQHF. DNA for the CDR3: TGTGCCTGGAGTGTACGGGCAGGGAATCAGCCCCAGCATTTT. The genes are TRBV30 and TRBJ1-5, with D possibly TRBD1 on 5 matching bases. V was clipped by 0 bases and J by 4 bases, with 10 bases between them. Per the germline V gene, CDR1 is GTSNPN and CDR2 is SVGIG (reference sequence). CDR3 length: 14 residues.

This clone was detected a few times. This chain connects TRBV7-3 to TRBJ2-5; a possible D gene is TRBD2 (6 bases). The CDR3 is 13 residues long. Trimming took 5 bases from V and 4 from J, leaving 11 bases between them. CDR1 is SGHTA and CDR2 is FQGTGA in the germline V gene. In DNA, the CDR3 is TGTGCCAGCAGCCCCCAGGGAGGAGAGACCCAGTACTTC. Its protein product is CASSPQGGETQYF.

The rearrangement joins TRBV4-1 to TRBJ2-7; 8 bases map to TRBD1. Germline V gene sequence: CDR1 MGHRA, CDR2 YSYEKL. V gave up 2 bases and J gave up 1 base; unmatched junction bases: 7. CDR3 length equals 16 residues. CDR3 loop: CASSQPGQVKSYEQYF. The DNA of the CDR3 is TGCGCCAGCAGCCAACCGGGACAGGTAAAATCCTACGAGCAGTACTTC.

This clone appeared a few times. This chain joins TRBV30 and TRBJ2-1; 9 bases align to TRBD2. The germline V gene encodes CDR1 GTSNPN and CDR2 SVGIG (reference sequence). The CDR3 spans 15 residues. With 0 bases clipped from V and 8 bases from J, the junction kept 8 bases outside the gene matches. The CDR3 region is CAWSVRSGRRDEQFF. CDR3 DNA: TGTGCCTGGAGTGTACGAAGCGGGAGGAGGGATGAGCAGTTCTTC.

This clone occurred a few times. The chain joins TRBV2 to TRBJ2-5; D is ambiguous. The CDR3 runs to 14 residues. V dropped 8 bases and J dropped 4 bases, with 17 bases sitting between them. The germline gives CDR1 SNHLY, CDR2 FYNNEI. CDR3 sequence (DNA): TGTGCCAGCCGTTCTCGTACTGGTGTAGAGACCCAGTACTTC. This translates into CASRSRTGVETQYF.

The chain employs TRBV9 and TRBJ1-2, with 7 nucleotides matching TRBD1. Trimming at V came to 5 bases and at J to 1 base, leaving 5 bases not matched to a gene. Germline V gene sequence: CDR1 SGDLS, CDR2 YYNGEE. The CDR3 is made up of 14 amino acids. CDR3 loop: CASSPRDSNYGYTF. The CDR3 bases are TGTGCCAGCAGTCCCCGGGACAGTAACTATGGCTACACCTTC.

There are a few counts of this clone. V is TRBV11-2 and J is TRBJ1-1; 7 positions match TRBD1. Per the germline V gene, CDR1 is SGHAT and CDR2 is FQNNGV. The CDR3 is 14 amino acids. The J segment lost 5 bases and the V segment lost 5 bases, leaving 8 bases of the junction unmatched. The chain's CDR3 is CASSVDRRLTEAFF. As DNA, the CDR3 is TGTGCCAGCAGCGTGGACAGGCGGTTGACTGAAGCTTTCTTT.

V and J are TRBV5-6 and TRBJ1-5, with 7 bases lining up with TRBD1. V was clipped by 5 bases and J by 6 bases; unmatched bases: 5. Germline CDR1 is SGHDT and CDR2 is YYEEEE. CDR3 length: 13 amino acids. The CDR3 coding sequence is TGTGCCAGCAGTGGAGGGGGCGGTCAGCCCCAGCATTTT. Translating it yields CASSGGGGQPQHF.

The rearrangement links TRBV30 to TRBJ2-5; D not resolved. Germline assignment: CDR1 GTSNPN and CDR2 SVGIG (reference sequence). Trimming stripped 7 bases from V and 0 bases from J, with 9 bases between. This CDR3 region has 12 residues. The DNA of the CDR3 is TGTGCCTCCTCCTCGTACCAAGAGACCCAGTACTTC. This encodes CASSSYQETQYF.

In this sample, this clone turned up a few times. This chain uses TRBV5-4 with TRBJ2-3; TRBD2 agrees at 9 bases. The CDR3 covers 15 residues. The J segment lost 1 base and the V segment lost 1 base, leaving 1 base of the junction unmatched. Per germline, CDR1 SGHNT and CDR2 YYREEE (reference sequence). The CDR3 loop is CASSLRLAGTDTQYF. The DNA of the CDR3 is TGTGCCAGCAGCTTGAGACTAGCGGGCACAGATACGCAGTATTTT.

The V and J genes are TRBV5-1 and TRBJ2-1; a weak D match, TRBD2 (6 bases). The germline V gene has CDR1 SGHRS and CDR2 YFSETQ. This CDR3 contains 16 residues. The V end lost 4 bases, the J end lost 0 bases, and 14 bases lay between the germline ends. CDR3 DNA: TGCGCCAGCAGCCCCGCTAGCGATAGCTCCTACAATGAGCAGTTCTTC. Encoded protein: CASSPASDSSYNEQFF.

The chain has TRBV4-1 and TRBJ1-1; D ambiguous. V lost 2 bases, J lost 4 bases, and 8 bases lay in between. The CDR3 is 13 amino acids. Germline assignment: CDR1 MGHRA and CDR2 YSYEKL. CDR3 sequence reads: CASSQTPSTEAFF. The CDR3, as DNA: TGCGCCAGCAGCCAAACTCCAAGCACTGAAGCTTTCTTT.

This clone turned up a few times. The V gene is TRBV5-1, the J gene TRBJ1-2; 8 bases map to TRBD1. V trimming: 0 bases; J trimming: 2 bases; junction bases outside the gene matches: 6. Germline V gene lookup returns CDR1 SGHRS and CDR2 YFSETQ. This CDR3 comprises 16 residues. CDR3 protein: CASSLVAGGANYGYTF. CDR3 in DNA: TGCGCCAGCAGCTTGGTCGCAGGGGGCGCAAACTATGGCTACACCTTC.

The sample holds a few counts of this clone. The rearrangement links TRBV5-6 to TRBJ2-7; 7 nucleotides agree with TRBD2. The V and J ends lost 4 bases and 5 bases, in that order; junction bases with no gene match: 12. The CDR3 is made up of 15 amino acids. Looked up from germline, CDR1 is SGHDT and CDR2 is YYEEEE. CDR3 nucleotide sequence: TGTGCCAGCAGCGACCTAAGAGCGGGGCTAAACGAGCAGTACTTC. Protein sequence: CASSDLRAGLNEQYF.

This clone was seen more than once but under ten times. The chain has TRBV11-2 and TRBJ2-3, with D possibly TRBD2 on 5 matching bases. CDR3 length: 14 residues. CDR1 is SGHAT and CDR2 is FQNNGV in the germline V gene. Between the trimmed V and J ends, which lost 4 bases and 4 bases, there was a span of 12 bases. The CDR3 sequence is CASSSDPRADTQYF. The DNA of the CDR3 is TGTGCCAGCAGCTCGGACCCGAGGGCAGATACGCAGTATTTT.

V gene TRBV5-1 combines with J gene TRBJ2-3; 9 positions match TRBD2. V trimming: 0 bases; J trimming: 0 bases; junction bases outside the gene matches: 5. Germline values: CDR1 SGHRS, CDR2 YFSETQ. The CDR3 extends over 17 amino acids. The CDR3 region has the DNA TGCGCCAGCAGCTTGGCCGGTAGCGGGAGAAGCACAGATACGCAGTATTTT. Translating it yields CASSLAGSGRSTDTQYF.

The J gene is TRBJ2-5, the V gene TRBV7-3; D possibly corresponds to TRBD2 (5 bases). Germline lookup yields CDR1 SGHTA and CDR2 FQGTGA. Trimming removed 5 bases from V and 0 bases from J, with 13 bases in between. The CDR3 totals 15 residues. The CDR3 nucleotides are TGTGCCAGCAGCCCAGTGGGGAGCCACCAAGAGACCCAGTACTTC. Protein sequence: CASSPVGSHQETQYF.

This clone was counted between two and nine times. The CDR3 nucleotides read TGTGCCAGCAGTTCCCGGACCCTAGGGGATCAGCCCCAGCATTTT. As protein: CASSSRTLGDQPQHF. V is TRBV27 and J is TRBJ1-5, with a possible D match to TRBD1 (5 bases). This CDR3 contains 15 residues. Germline lookup yields CDR1 MNHEY and CDR2 SMNVEV (reference sequence). V lost 4 bases to trimming and J lost 5 bases, with 15 bases between them.

This clone was observed a handful of times. V is TRBV2 and J is TRBJ1-2, with 9 bases that match TRBD1. Germline V gives CDR1 SNHLY, CDR2 FYNNEI. The CDR3 is 13 residues long. The junction had 8 bases not matched to a gene; V was cut back by 9 bases and J by 6 bases. This CDR3 reads CASIGTGMNGYTF. CDR3 coding DNA: TGTGCCAGTATCGGGACAGGGATGAATGGCTACACCTTC. Variable domain in full (rest from reference TRBV2 and TRBJ1-2): EPEVTQTPSHQVTQMGQEVILRCVPISNHLYFYWYRQILGQKVEFLVSFYNNEISEKSEIFDDQFSVERPDGSNFTLKIRSTKLEDSAMYFCASIGTGMNGYTFGSGTRLTVV.

J is TRBJ1-2 and V is TRBV19; no definite D call. This CDR3 comprises 13 residues. V was clipped by 3 bases and J by 8 bases, with 13 bases between them. CDR1 and CDR2 (germline): LNHDA, SQIVND (reference sequence). CDR3 sequence (DNA): TGTGCCAGTAGTATCCTACCCTGGGAGGGCTACACCTTC. It translates to CASSILPWEGYTF.

There are a few counts of this clone. CDR3 region: CAWSRRDRNEKLFF. Written as DNA, the CDR3 is TGTGCCTGGAGTCGCCGGGACAGAAATGAAAAACTGTTTTTT. The rearrangement links TRBV30 to TRBJ1-4, with TRBD1 matching 7 bases. This CDR3 is 14 amino acids long. CDR1 and CDR2 from the germline V gene are GTSNPN and SVGIG (reference sequence). V trimming: 2 bases; J trimming: 5 bases; junction bases outside the gene matches: 5.

The chain employs TRBV9 and TRBJ2-3; possibly TRBD2 for D (6 bases). Trimming took off 5 bases at V and 2 bases at J, with 12 bases between the two ends. The CDR3 consists of 14 residues. CDR1 and CDR2 from the germline V gene are SGDLS and YYNGEE. In nucleotides, the CDR3 is TGTGCCAGCAGAGGGGACTTACACACAGATACGCAGTATTTT. Amino acid sequence: CASRGDLHTDTQYF. Using reference TRBV9 and TRBJ2-3 for the parts outside the CDR3, the full variable domain is DSGVTQTPKHLITATGQRVTLRCSPRSGDLSVYWYQQSLDQGLQFLIQYYNGEERAKGNILERFSAQQFPDLHSELNLSSLELGDSALYFCASRGDLHTDTQYFGPGTRLTVL.

This chain uses TRBV28 with TRBJ2-5; 7 nucleotides match TRBD1. V lost 4 bases and J lost 2; bases outside the gene matches: 10. CDR3 length: 16 residues. Germline V gene data show CDR1 as MDHEN and CDR2 as SYDVKM. CDR3 loop: CASSSPGATGQETQYF. DNA for the CDR3: TGTGCCAGCAGTTCCCCCGGGGCGACAGGGCAAGAGACCCAGTACTTC.

This clone was recorded a few times. The genes are TRBV10-3 and TRBJ2-5, with 7 bases fitting TRBD2. Per the germline V gene, CDR1 is ENHRY and CDR2 is SYGVKD. There are 15 residues in the CDR3. J was trimmed by 0 bases and V by 3 bases; bases with no gene match: 4. The CDR3 DNA reads TGTGCCATCAGTGACCTCGCGGGGGACCAAGAGACCCAGTACTTC. It is translated as CAISDLAGDQETQYF.

This clone was seen a handful of times. CDR3 bases: TGTGCCAGTAGCCGACTAGCGGGGGCCCGGGAGTCGGGGCAGTTCTTC. Residues: CASSRLAGARESGQFF. This rearrangement joins TRBV19 to TRBJ2-1; 12 bases align to TRBD2. The CDR3 extends over 16 amino acids. After removal of 6 bases from V and 12 bases from J, the junction contained 15 bases not matched to a gene. The germline V gene has CDR1 LNHDA and CDR2 SQIVND (reference sequence). Full variable domain (missing parts from reference TRBV19 and TRBJ2-1): DGGITQSPKYLFRKEGQNVTLSCEQNLNHDAMYWYRQDPGQGLRLIYYSQIVNDFQKGDIAEGYSVSREKKESFPLTVTSAQKNPTAFYLCASSRLAGARESGQFFGPGTRLTVL.

The chain recombines TRBV5-1 with TRBJ1-1; D is ambiguous. The CDR3 runs to 15 residues. Trimming took off 4 bases at V and 1 base at J, with 14 bases between the two ends. CDR1 and CDR2 from the germline V gene are SGHRS and YFSETQ. The CDR3 region has the DNA TGCGCCAGCAGCACCCAGGACGGAGGGAACACTGAAGCTTTCTTT. Protein sequence: CASSTQDGGNTEAFF.